This T cell receptor (beta chain) originates from a study of tumor-infiltrating lymphocytes in localized non-small cell lung cancer. Looking at the study overall: From each patient, both tumor and uninvolved lung, non-adjacent to tumor, were sampled.

Produced via immunoSEQ multiplex PCR; TCRdb's table is partial and in-frame only. The sample comprises roughly 10,000 clones, 70% to 75% of which are singletons, and more than 20% rests with the top ten. Study-wide findings and caveats: Recurrence-free survival showed no association with tumor T-cell fraction.

This clone is a singleton in its sample. Its matching antigen is unknown. Germline V gene data show CDR1 as DFQATT and CDR2 as SNEGSKA (reference sequence). The CDR3 contains 11 residues. The chain couples TRBV20-1 to TRBJ2-3; no firm D call. The receptor comes from a human donor with non-small cell lung cancer. The sample consisted of lung tumor tissue. This chain's CDR3 is CSSKNTDTQYF. The CDR3 DNA is TGCAGCTCCAAGAACACAGATACGCAGTATTTT.